This TCR beta chain comes out of a study of blood T cell repertoires in COVID-19. Study as a whole: COVID-19 samples, acute and convalescent, were from the United States, Italy and Spain. T cells, B-cell-depleted T cells, or PBMCs supplied cDNA or gDNA.

In the original workflow: Estimated nucleated cell counts came from reference gene primer amplification. The repertoire was sequenced with immunoSEQ multiplex PCR; TCRdb's copy has only in-frame clones and lacks some. V, J and clone size derive from that table, while D and trimming were established from the DNA sequence. Of under 40,000 clones listed, approximately 86% are singletons. V lost 0 bases and J lost 4; bases outside the gene matches: 6. This CDR3 has 16 amino acids. CDR1 and CDR2 from the germline V gene are SGHRS and YFSETQ. The rearrangement links TRBV5-1 to TRBJ2-7; 11 nucleotides line up with TRBD2. The sample taken for sequencing was peripheral blood. This sequence originates from a woman aged 80 or over with active or convalescent COVID-19. The CDR3 here is CASSLAASGRTYEQYF. The DNA for the CDR3 is TGCGCCAGCAGCTTGGCGGCTAGCGGGAGGACTTACGAGCAGTACTTC.